Shown below are 28 T cell receptor beta chains from a single sample sequenced in a study of beta chain features in type 1 diabetes. Every isolated RNA sample was fully reverse transcribed, so sequencing captured expressed TCRB transcripts. TCRdb's table, derived via immunoSEQ multiplex PCR, lists solely in-frame clones and lacks some. The sample holds about 160,000 clones, around 7.8% seen once. For these receptors, no antigen is known. Findings and caveats of the study: Significant though moderate, a shortening of TCRB CDR3s appeared in all four CD4+ subsets of Type 1 diabetes patients.

The sample taken for sequencing was central memory CD4+ T cells from blood. The receptors originated from a woman aged 40 to 50 with type 1 diabetes.

In its sample, this clone was seen a few times. The CDR3, as DNA: TGTGCCAGCAGTTCACCGACAGGGCTTAGGGACGAGCAGTACTTC. The encoded protein is CASSSPTGLRDEQYF. The chain carries TRBV28 and TRBJ2-7, with 7 bases identical to TRBD1. In germline, CDR1 is MDHEN, CDR2 SYDVKM. CDR3 length equals 15 residues. V lost 4 bases to trimming and J lost 5 bases; unmatched junction nucleotides: 11.

The J gene is TRBJ2-1, the V gene TRBV5-1; TRBD2 matches 10 bases. Looked up from germline, CDR1 is SGHRS and CDR2 is YFSETQ. With 0 bases clipped from V and 9 bases from J, the junction kept 6 bases outside the gene matches. CDR3 length equals 15 residues. The CDR3 sequence is CASSLDLAGVGEQFF. CDR3 nucleotides: TGCGCCAGCAGCTTGGATCTAGCGGGAGTTGGTGAGCAGTTCTTC.

This chain joins TRBV9 and TRBJ1-2, with D maybe TRBD1 (5 bases). Germline V gene lookup returns CDR1 SGDLS and CDR2 YYNGEE. Trimming cost V 4 bases and J 4 bases, with 11 bases left between them. This CDR3 region has 13 residues. The CDR3 region has the DNA TGTGCCAGCAGCTCGCAGGGACTCTATGGCTACACCTTC. This codes for CASSSQGLYGYTF.

A few counts support this clone. The V gene is TRBV30, the J gene TRBJ2-1; 9 bases align to TRBD2. The CDR3 has 15 amino acids. The germline CDR1 and CDR2 sequences are GTSNPN and SVGIG (reference sequence). The junction had 12 bases not matched to a gene; V was cut back by 5 bases and J by 7 bases. In nucleotides, the CDR3 is TGTGCCTGGGACCCTCGACTAGCGGCGAGGAATGAGCAGTTCTTC. Translation gives CAWDPRLAARNEQFF.

V usage is TRBV4-3 and J usage is TRBJ2-7; TRBD2 matches 13 bases. The CDR3 is 15 residues long. The germline V gene encodes CDR1 LGHNA and CDR2 YSLEER. V lost 4 bases to trimming and J lost 7 bases; unmatched junction nucleotides: 7. The CDR3 bases are TGCGCCAGCAGCCGACAACTAGCGGGAGGGACTGAGCAGTACTTC. It codes for CASSRQLAGGTEQYF.

This clone has just a few counts. The chain employs TRBV5-1 and TRBJ2-5; no firm D call. The germline V gene encodes CDR1 SGHRS and CDR2 YFSETQ. Trimming left V 4 bases short and J 3 bases short, with 13 bases between. The CDR3 covers 14 residues. The CDR3 reads CASSGQKVKETQYF. The DNA for the CDR3 is TGCGCCAGCAGCGGGCAAAAGGTGAAAGAGACCCAGTACTTC.

The J gene is TRBJ1-1, the V gene TRBV29-1, with D possibly TRBD1 on 5 matching bases. The V gene's germline CDR1 is SQVTM and CDR2 ANQGSEA. The CDR3 sequence is 16 residues long. The ends were cut back, 3 bases at V and 0 bases at J, with 17 bases in the middle. CDR3 amino acids: CSVEPGMGLMNTEAFF. Written as DNA, the CDR3 is TGCAGCGTTGAGCCAGGGATGGGGTTGATGAACACTGAAGCTTTCTTT.

This clone was recorded at least ten times. The chain links TRBV5-1 to TRBJ2-1, with 7 bases matching TRBD2. Unmatched junction bases numbered 5, after V lost 0 bases and J lost 2 bases. The CDR3 is 16 amino acids. In germline, CDR1 is SGHRS, CDR2 YFSETQ. CDR3 loop: CASSLGASGPYNEQFF. As DNA, the CDR3 is TGCGCCAGCAGCTTGGGGGCTAGCGGACCCTACAATGAGCAGTTCTTC.

V and J are TRBV7-3 and TRBJ1-1; 8 nucleotides align to TRBD1. Germline trimming cut 3 bases from V and 5 bases from J; bases unmatched to any gene: 5. Germline lookup yields CDR1 SGHTA and CDR2 FQGTGA. The CDR3 is made up of 14 amino acids. In DNA, the CDR3 is TGTGCCAGCAGCTTTGGACAGGGAAGGACTGAAGCTTTCTTT. Residues: CASSFGQGRTEAFF.

This clone was seen only a few times. The chain links TRBV7-3 to TRBJ2-1, with 8 nucleotides matching TRBD2. The V segment lost 4 bases and the J segment 4 bases; nucleotides outside the gene matches: 6. Germline-derived CDR1 and CDR2 are SGHTA and FQGTGA. There are 15 residues in the CDR3. The CDR3 loop reads CASSWSGSGYNEQFF. Written as DNA, the CDR3 is TGTGCCAGCAGCTGGAGCGGGAGCGGATACAATGAGCAGTTCTTC.

V gene TRBV7-2 combines with J gene TRBJ2-3, with 8 bases fitting TRBD2. The germline gives CDR1 SGHTA, CDR2 FQGNSA. CDR3 length: 13 amino acids. Trimming at V came to 5 bases and at J to 9 bases, leaving 7 bases not matched to a gene. The CDR3 bases are TGTGCCAGCAGCCTTTTCGGGGGGGGGACGCAGTATTTT. It codes for CASSLFGGGTQYF.

This clone was counted between two and nine times. This rearrangement joins TRBV29-1 to TRBJ2-3; D remains ambiguous. The CDR3 length is 13 residues. In germline, CDR1 is SQVTM, CDR2 ANQGSEA. Trimming took 7 bases from V and 1 from J, leaving 12 bases between them. CDR3 amino acids: CSGFIGGTDTQYF. In DNA form, the CDR3 reads TGCAGCGGTTTTATCGGAGGCACAGATACGCAGTATTTT.

Ten or more counts support this clone. The genes are TRBV7-2 and TRBJ2-5; 7 bases are a match to TRBD2. Germline V gives CDR1 SGHTA, CDR2 FQGNSA. CDR3 length: 14 amino acids. Trimming took 4 bases from V and 2 from J; bases not matched to a gene: 4. CDR3 protein: CASSYGGGQETQYF. The CDR3 DNA is TGTGCCAGCAGCTACGGCGGGGGACAAGAGACCCAGTACTTC.

This chain connects TRBV2 to TRBJ2-1, with a tentative D call TRBD2 (5 bases). Germline V CDR1 and CDR2: SNHLY, FYNNEI. The CDR3 runs 16 residues. The V and J ends lost 5 bases and 4 bases respectively, with 18 bases between them. CDR3 DNA sequence: TGTGCCAGCAGTCCTACCGCTAGCTTTACTTACAATGAGCAGTTCTTC. It translates to CASSPTASFTYNEQFF.

CDR3 DNA sequence: TGTGCCAGCACCCCGGCGGGGTTAGCGGGAGGTTTTGAGCAGTTCTTC. Encoded protein: CASTPAGLAGGFEQFF. The V call is TRBV5-8, the J call TRBJ2-1; 10 bases align to TRBD2. J was trimmed by 9 bases and V by 6 bases; bases with no gene match: 15. CDR3 length: 16 residues. The germline V gene has CDR1 SGHTS and CDR2 YDEGEE.

The rearrangement joins TRBV25-1 to TRBJ1-2; the match to TRBD1 covers 9 bases. This CDR3 has 15 amino acids. Per the germline V gene, CDR1 is MGHDK and CDR2 is SYGVNS. The V and J ends lost 6 bases and 4 bases, in that order; junction bases with no gene match: 9. The DNA for the CDR3 is TGTGCCAGCAGGGGACAGGGCCTGAGGGGCTATGGCTACACCTTC. This sequence encodes CASRGQGLRGYGYTF.

The sample holds a few counts of this clone. The chain combines TRBV4-1 with TRBJ2-3; D ambiguous. V was pared by 0 bases and J by 2 bases, with 3 bases between. Germline V gives CDR1 MGHRA, CDR2 YSYEKL. The CDR3 contains 13 residues. The CDR3 here is CASSQDYTDTQYF. DNA for the CDR3: TGCGCCAGCAGCCAAGACTACACAGATACGCAGTATTTT.

The CDR3 DNA reads TGTGCCAGCAGTGAAAGCCCAGGGCAGGGCTACACCTTC. This codes for CASSESPGQGYTF. The gene calls are TRBV2 and TRBJ1-2; D is perhaps TRBD1 (5 bases). V gave up 2 bases and J gave up 8 bases, with 12 bases separating them. There are 13 residues in the CDR3. CDR1 is SNHLY, CDR2 FYNNEI, per germline.

The chain employs TRBV5-1 and TRBJ2-1; perhaps TRBD2 as D (6 bases). V was pared by 5 bases and J by 4 bases, with 19 bases between. This CDR3 has 16 residues. Germline CDR1 is SGHRS and CDR2 is YFSETQ. Here the CDR3 reads CASRVALAAVYNEQFF. The CDR3 DNA reads TGCGCCAGCAGGGTTGCTTTAGCGGCCGTATACAATGAGCAGTTCTTC.

This clone has a handful of counts. This chain connects TRBV28 to TRBJ2-3, with 7 bases matching TRBD2. The CDR3 loop spans 14 amino acids. Losses at the gene ends were 10 bases for V and 6 bases for J; bases not matched to a gene: 13. Germline CDR1 MDHEN, CDR2 SYDVKM. The CDR3 spells CATSKKGAGDTQYF. As DNA, the CDR3 is TGTGCCACCAGCAAGAAAGGAGCGGGGGATACGCAGTATTTT.

The chain employs TRBV15 and TRBJ1-5, with D tentatively TRBD1 (5 bases). Germline assignment: CDR1 LNHNV and CDR2 YYDKDF (reference sequence). Trimming took off 3 bases at V and 9 bases at J, with 9 bases between the two ends. CDR3 size: 12 residues. CDR3 coding DNA: TGTGCCACCAGCAGGGACAAAGGGCCCCAGCATTTT. As protein: CATSRDKGPQHF. Full variable domain (missing parts from reference TRBV15 and TRBJ1-5): DAMVIQNPRYQVTQFGKPVTLSCSQTLNHNVMYWYQQKSSQAPKLLFHYYDKDFNNEADTPDNFQSRRPNTSFCFLDIRSPGLGDTAMYLCATSRDKGPQHFGDGTRLSIL.

The chain uses TRBV4-3 and TRBJ1-3, with a tentative D call TRBD1 (6 bases). The V gene lost 1 base and the J gene lost 2 bases, with 18 bases spanning the gap. The length of the CDR3 is 18 residues. CDR1 and CDR2 from the germline V gene are LGHNA and YSLEER. The CDR3 sequence: CASSQVWTDPAPGNTIYF. Written as DNA, the CDR3 is TGCGCCAGCAGCCAAGTATGGACAGATCCCGCTCCTGGAAACACCATATATTTT.

This clone has just a few counts. The V gene is TRBV30, the J gene TRBJ1-1; D unresolved. This CDR3 comprises 11 residues. From germline, CDR1 is GTSNPN and CDR2 SVGIG (reference sequence). V lost 3 bases and J lost 11, with 13 bases in between. The CDR3 sequence is CAWRLLAAAFF. For the CDR3, the DNA is TGTGCCTGGAGGTTACTAGCCGCGGCTTTCTTT.

V gene TRBV18 combines with J gene TRBJ1-2; a weak D match, TRBD1 (6 bases). The CDR3 contains 14 residues. Trimming left V 3 bases short and J 3 bases short, with 11 bases between. In germline, CDR1 is KGHSH, CDR2 LQKENI. The CDR3 loop is CASSPDSPYYGYTF. CDR3 coding DNA: TGTGCCAGCTCACCGGACAGTCCCTACTATGGCTACACCTTC.

This clone has a handful of counts. This chain connects TRBV11-2 to TRBJ2-7; unclear D gene. Germline V gene lookup returns CDR1 SGHAT and CDR2 FQNNGV. The CDR3 extends over 12 amino acids. Trimming shortened V by 1 base and J by 4 bases, and 5 bases separated the two germline ends. The CDR3 loop reads CASSLGQYEQYF. The CDR3 DNA sequence: TGTGCCAGCAGCTTAGGCCAGTACGAGCAGTACTTC. Full variable domain (missing parts from reference TRBV11-2 and TRBJ2-7): EAGVAQSPRYKIIEKRQSVAFWCNPISGHATLYWYQQILGQGPKLLIQFQNNGVVDDSQLPKDRFSAERLKGVDSTLKIQPAKLEDSAVYLCASSLGQYEQYFGPGTRLTVT.

Only a few counts were recorded for this clone. The chain joins TRBV30 to TRBJ2-7; TRBD1 agrees at 7 bases. The germline CDR1 and CDR2 sequences are GTSNPN and SVGIG (reference sequence). Trimming removed 5 bases from V and 4 bases from J; junction bases left unmatched: 5. This CDR3 is 12 amino acids long. CDR3 DNA: TGTGCCTGGGACCGGGACAGTTACGAGCAGTACTTC. Protein product: CAWDRDSYEQYF.

The table lists this clone with a few counts. The rearrangement joins TRBV27 to TRBJ2-7, with 14 positions matching TRBD2. Germline-derived CDR1 and CDR2 are MNHEY and SMNVEV (reference sequence). J gave up 1 base and V 5 bases, and 1 base lay outside the gene matches. The CDR3 spans 15 residues. DNA for the CDR3: TGTGCCAGCAGTCGGACTAGCGGGGGGTCCTACGAGCAGTACTTC. As protein: CASSRTSGGSYEQYF.

Only a few counts were recorded for this clone. The V and J genes are TRBV5-1 and TRBJ1-1, with D maybe TRBD1 (6 bases). CDR1 and CDR2 from the germline V gene are SGHRS and YFSETQ. V was cut by 7 bases and J by 0 bases, with 13 bases left in between. The CDR3 sequence is 14 residues long. The CDR3 is CASSLDRMNTEAFF. The CDR3 coding sequence is TGCGCCAGCTCCCTAGACAGGATGAACACTGAAGCTTTCTTT.